Reported below is one TCR beta chain. The data were taken from a study of cytomegalovirus exposure and HLA in healthy donors. These donors counted as nominally healthy when sampled, but unrecorded immune exposures were likely. The CDR3 is made up of 14 amino acids. Per germline, CDR1 WSHSY and CDR2 SAAADI. A multiplex PCR was run with 60 Vbeta primers and 13 Jbeta primers. Method: immunoSEQ multiplex PCR; TCRdb's copy keeps in-frame clones and lacks some. The sample contains 100,000 to 150,000 clones, about 80% of which appear only once. The V gene is TRBV10-2, the J gene TRBJ2-5; no clear D. The J call could be wrong; TRBJ2-7 is a better fit for the DNA end. This clonotype was sampled from a woman in her 40s in good health and CMV-seropositive. Sample: PBMCs. The CDR3 protein is CASSQDFTPHEQYF. CDR3 nucleotide sequence: TGCGCCAGCAGTCAGGATTTCACCCCCCACGAGCAGTACTTC.